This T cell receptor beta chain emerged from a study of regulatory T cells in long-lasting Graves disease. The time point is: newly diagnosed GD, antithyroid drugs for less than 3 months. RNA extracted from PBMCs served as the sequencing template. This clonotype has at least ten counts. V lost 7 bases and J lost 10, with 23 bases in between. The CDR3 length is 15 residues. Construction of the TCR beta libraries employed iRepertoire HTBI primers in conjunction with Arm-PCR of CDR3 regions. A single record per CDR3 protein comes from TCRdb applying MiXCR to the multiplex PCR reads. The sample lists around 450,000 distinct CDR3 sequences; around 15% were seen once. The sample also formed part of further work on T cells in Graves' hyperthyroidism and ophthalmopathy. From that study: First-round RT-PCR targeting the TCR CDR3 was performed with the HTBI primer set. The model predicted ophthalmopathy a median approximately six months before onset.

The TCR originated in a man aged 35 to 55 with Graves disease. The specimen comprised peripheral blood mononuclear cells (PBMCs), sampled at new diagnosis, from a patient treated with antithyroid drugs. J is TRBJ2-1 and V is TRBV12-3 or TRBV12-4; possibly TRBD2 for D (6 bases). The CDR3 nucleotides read TGTGCCAGCACTCGGGAGAGGGCCTACAATACGGAGCAGTTCTTC. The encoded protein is CASTRERAYNTEQFF.